Listed here are 27 T cell receptor beta chains from one sample, sequenced in a study of T-cell memory formation after mild COVID-19. TCRdb redid the calling of the 5' RACE reads with MiXCR, one entry per CDR3 protein. The sample lists 350,000 or so distinct CDR3 sequences; 13% were seen once. The sample taken for sequencing was PBMCs or a T cell subset sorted from them (not recorded which). The receptors stem from a young man who had mild COVID-19 (a few samples of this study predate the infection). Cell type and time point are not known.

This clonotype was counted only a few times. J is TRBJ1-3 and V is TRBV12-3 or TRBV12-4; perhaps TRBD1 as D (6 bases). The V end was cut by 6 bases, the J end by 0 bases, with 9 bases between. There are 14 residues in the CDR3. The CDR3 DNA reads TGTGCCAGCAGCCAGGGGAACTCTGGAAACACCATATATTTT. Protein: CASSQGNSGNTIYF.

This clonotype came up many times. The chain recombines TRBV7-9 with TRBJ1-1; D gene unclear. There are 14 residues in the CDR3. Trimming removed 3 bases at V and 2 bases at J, with 10 bases between. Germline assignment: CDR1 SEHNR and CDR2 FQNEAQ (reference sequence). The CDR3 loop is CASSLTFYNTEAFF. The CDR3 bases are TGTGCCAGCAGCTTGACCTTTTACAACACTGAAGCTTTCTTT.

The table lists this clonotype with a few counts. The chain has TRBV5-1 and TRBJ2-1, with unresolved D. Per the germline V gene, CDR1 is SGHRS and CDR2 is YFSETQ. The CDR3 sequence is 13 residues long. The ends were cut back, 4 bases at V and 4 bases at J, with 9 bases in the middle. CDR3 amino acids: CASSPGVYNEQFF. The DNA of the CDR3 is TGCGCCAGCAGCCCTGGGGTGTACAATGAGCAGTTCTTC.

This clonotype was seen only a few times. The J gene is TRBJ1-6, the V gene TRBV29-1; TRBD1 aligns across 7 bases. Germline V gives CDR1 SQVTM, CDR2 ANQGSEA. This CDR3 is built from 13 residues. V lost 6 bases and J lost 7; bases outside the gene matches: 6. CDR3 sequence reads: CSVGDSYNSPLHF. In DNA, the CDR3 is TGCAGCGTAGGGGACAGTTACAATTCACCCCTCCACTTT.

This clonotype showed up many times. V and J are TRBV20-1 and TRBJ1-6; D is uncertain. Germline assignment: CDR1 DFQATT and CDR2 SNEGSKA (reference sequence). The CDR3 spans 15 residues. V lost 8 bases and J 0 bases, leaving 14 bases between the germline ends. Here the CDR3 DNA reads TGCAGTCCCGCCAGAGCTAGCTCCTATAATTCACCCCTCCACTTT. Its translation: CSPARASSYNSPLHF.

The table lists this clonotype with a count of one. This rearrangement joins TRBV11-2 to TRBJ2-1; 8 nucleotides align to TRBD2. The CDR3 covers 15 residues. V dropped 5 bases and J dropped 5; count of bases not matched to a gene: 8. The germline CDR1 and CDR2 sequences are SGHAT and FQNNGV. The CDR3 sequence is CASSGRGGSNNEQFF. The CDR3 coding sequence is TGTGCCAGCAGCGGCCGGGGGGGCTCGAACAATGAGCAGTTCTTC.

As regards this clonotype: A much larger clonotype is one base distant, so this may be a read error. The chain has TRBV7-2 and TRBJ2-1; 8 nucleotides match TRBD1. Germline values: CDR1 SGHTA, CDR2 FQGNSA. The CDR3 consists of 20 residues. V shed 4 bases and J 0 bases; nucleotides not matched to a gene: 17. CDR3 protein: CASSSPDRGPTSSSYNEQFF. CDR3 nucleotide sequence: TGTGCCAGCAGCTCACCCGACAGGGGCCCGACCTCAAGCTCCTACAATGAGCAGTTCTTC. Looking up the rest from reference TRBV7-2 and TRBJ2-1 gives the full variable domain: GAGVSQSPSNKVTEKGKDVELRCDPISGHTALYWYRQSLGQGLEFLIYFQGNSAPDKSGLPSDRFSAERTGGSVSTLTIQRTQQEDSAVYLCASSSPDRGPTSSSYNEQFFGPGTRLTVL.

The chain recombines TRBV7-3 with TRBJ2-2, with D hard to call. V lost 1 base, J lost 6 bases, and 3 bases lay in between. Germline V gives CDR1 SGHTA, CDR2 FQGTGA. This CDR3 is 12 amino acids long. The CDR3 spells CASSLKAGELFF. CDR3 sequence (DNA): TGTGCCAGCAGCTTAAAAGCCGGGGAGCTGTTTTTT.

This clonotype turned up a few times. The chain has TRBV9 and TRBJ2-2; 7 bases match TRBD2. Germline lookup yields CDR1 SGDLS and CDR2 YYNGEE. The CDR3 spans 14 residues. The J segment lost 4 bases and the V segment lost 0 bases, leaving 0 bases of the junction unmatched. CDR3 protein: CASSVGLATGELFF. CDR3 DNA sequence: TGTGCCAGCAGCGTAGGACTAGCCACCGGGGAGCTGTTTTTT.

The chain joins TRBV7-2 to TRBJ2-1; unclear D gene. The CDR3 loop spans 12 amino acids. V lost 0 bases and J 7 bases, leaving 4 bases between the germline ends. In germline, CDR1 is SGHTA, CDR2 FQGNSA. The CDR3 DNA is TGTGCCAGCAGCTTAGCACCTAATGAGCAGTTCTTC. Translation gives CASSLAPNEQFF.

This clonotype has at least ten counts. The chain carries TRBV12-3 or TRBV12-4 and TRBJ2-1, with 10 bases lining up with TRBD1. This CDR3 region has 15 residues. Losses at the gene ends were 6 bases for V and 5 bases for J; bases not matched to a gene: 7. The CDR3 sequence: CASSKPGTGDNEQFF. As DNA, the CDR3 is TGTGCCAGCAGCAAACCGGGGACAGGGGACAATGAGCAGTTCTTC.

This clonotype was recorded a few times. The CDR3 DNA follows: TGTGCCAGCAGTCTCGGACAGAGGGAGCAGTACGTC. Encoded protein: CASSLGQREQYV. The chain recombines TRBV6-2 or TRBV6-3 with TRBJ2-7; possible D gene TRBD1, 6 bases. Germline lookup yields CDR1 MNHEY and CDR2 SVGEGT. V shed 5 bases and J shed 7 bases, with 12 bases lying between them. This CDR3 has 12 amino acids.

The chain combines TRBV29-1 with TRBJ2-2; 8 bases align to TRBD2. Germline CDR1 SQVTM, CDR2 ANQGSEA. The CDR3 contains 13 residues. Trimming cost V 3 bases and J 6 bases; bases outside gene matches: 3. The CDR3: CSVETGGAGELFF. CDR3 in DNA: TGCAGCGTTGAGACGGGGGGGGCCGGGGAGCTGTTTTTT.

The V and J genes are TRBV20-1 and TRBJ2-7; the match to TRBD2 covers 10 bases. The CDR3 has 14 residues. J gave up 5 bases and V 6 bases, and 10 bases lay outside the gene matches. Germline V gene lookup returns CDR1 DFQATT and CDR2 SNEGSKA (reference sequence). As DNA, the CDR3 is TGCAGTGCCATTAGCGGGGGGCTTGTGGACGAGCAGTACTTC. It translates to CSAISGGLVDEQYF.

The gene calls are TRBV19 and TRBJ2-5; D might be TRBD1 or TRBD2, each matching 5 bases. V gave up 3 bases and J gave up 3 bases, with 14 bases separating them. Germline-derived CDR1 and CDR2 are LNHDA and SQIVND (reference sequence). The CDR3 is 15 residues long. The CDR3 sequence: CASSINPGTEETQYF. The CDR3 DNA sequence: TGTGCCAGTAGTATCAATCCTGGGACCGAAGAGACCCAGTACTTC. Full variable domain (outside the CDR3, taken from reference TRBV19 and TRBJ2-5): DGGITQSPKYLFRKEGQNVTLSCEQNLNHDAMYWYRQDPGQGLRLIYYSQIVNDFQKGDIAEGYSVSREKKESFPLTVTSAQKNPTAFYLCASSINPGTEETQYFGPGTRLLVL.

This clonotype appeared many times. The chain has TRBV10-3 and TRBJ1-2, with TRBD1 matching 9 bases. CDR1 and CDR2 from the germline V gene are ENHRY and SYGVKD. This CDR3 is built from 13 residues. Trimming cost V 6 bases and J 5 bases; bases outside gene matches: 4. CDR3 nucleotides: TGTGCCATCAGCCCCGGACAGGGGTATGGCTACACCTTC. This gives the protein CAISPGQGYGYTF.

This clonotype was counted a few times. The chain links TRBV5-1 to TRBJ1-2, with a tentative D call TRBD1 (5 bases). The germline V and J ends were trimmed by 0 bases and 4 bases, with 16 bases remaining between them. Germline V CDR1 and CDR2: SGHRS, YFSETQ. The CDR3 totals 16 residues. The CDR3 sequence is CASSLGPFRGVYGYTF. The CDR3 nucleotides are TGCGCCAGCAGCTTGGGCCCGTTCCGGGGCGTCTATGGCTACACCTTC.

This chain uses TRBV11-2 with TRBJ2-3; TRBD2 agrees at 7 bases. The CDR3 covers 13 residues. Germline values: CDR1 SGHAT, CDR2 FQNNGV. Germline trimming cut 8 bases from V and 2 bases from J; bases unmatched to any gene: 4. This CDR3 is CASERGATDTQYF. As DNA, the CDR3 is TGTGCCAGCGAGCGGGGAGCCACAGATACGCAGTATTTT.

This clonotype was detected only a few times. This chain links TRBV18 with TRBJ2-3, with 13 bases that match TRBD2. The CDR3 totals 14 residues. CDR1 and CDR2 (germline): KGHSH, LQKENI. The trim removed 3 bases at V and 6 bases at J, leaving 0 bases unmatched. DNA of the CDR3: TGTGCCAGCTCACCGACTAGCGGGGGGGATACGCAGTATTTT. This translates into CASSPTSGGDTQYF.

The sample holds one count of this clonotype. CDR3 protein: CASSWGTGVFADTQYF. The CDR3 nucleotides are TGTGCCAGCAGCTGGGGGACAGGGGTTTTCGCAGATACGCAGTATTTT. The rearrangement uses TRBV5-5 and TRBJ2-3; 10 nucleotides align to TRBD1. The CDR3 loop spans 16 amino acids. J gave up 4 bases and V 3 bases, and 8 bases lay outside the gene matches. Looked up from germline, CDR1 is SGHKS and CDR2 is YYEKEE (reference sequence).

In this sample, this clonotype turned up a few times. This rearrangement joins TRBV20-1 to TRBJ2-3, with unresolved D. The V end was cut by 6 bases, the J end by 4 bases, with 8 bases between. There are 11 residues in the CDR3. Germline CDR1 and CDR2: DFQATT and SNEGSKA (reference sequence). The CDR3 protein is CSAPRADTQYF. CDR3 coding DNA: TGCAGTGCCCCCCGGGCAGATACGCAGTATTTT.

In DNA form, the CDR3 reads TGTGCCAGCAGCCAGGCCCCGGGGGGCGAGCAGTACTTC. Its protein is CASSQAPGGEQYF. The chain combines TRBV4-2 with TRBJ2-7; 7 nucleotides match TRBD2. In germline, CDR1 is LGHNA, CDR2 YNFKEQ. The CDR3 runs to 13 residues. Germline trimming cut 3 bases from V and 6 bases from J; bases unmatched to any gene: 5.

This clonotype was observed a few times. The J gene is TRBJ1-5, the V gene TRBV6-2 or TRBV6-3; D gene unclear. Germline CDR1 and CDR2: MNHEY and SVGEGT. V lost 2 bases and J lost 15, with 17 bases in between. The CDR3 is 13 amino acids. This CDR3 is CASSYVDPPTPHF. CDR3 coding DNA: TGTGCCAGCAGTTACGTCGACCCCCCAACGCCGCATTTT.

V and J are TRBV14 and TRBJ2-7; D not resolved. Trimming left V 1 base short and J 4 bases short, with 8 bases between. The CDR3 sequence is 13 residues long. Germline V lookup: CDR1 SGHDN, CDR2 FVKESK. CDR3 protein: CASSQGRTYEQYV. The CDR3 nucleotides read TGTGCCAGCAGCCAAGGTCGTACTTACGAGCAGTACGTC.

The chain links TRBV12-3 or TRBV12-4 to TRBJ2-3; 10 nucleotides match TRBD2. The CDR3 totals 15 residues. V lost 7 bases and J lost 3; bases outside the gene matches: 7. The CDR3: CASTASGGATDTQYF. For the CDR3, the DNA is TGTGCCAGCACTGCCAGCGGGGGGGCGACAGATACGCAGTATTTT.

This sequence joins TRBV15 and TRBJ2-1; D gene uncertain. Trimming shortened V by 1 base and J by 5 bases, and 9 bases separated the two germline ends. This CDR3 contains 14 residues. Germline V gene lookup returns CDR1 LNHNV and CDR2 YYDKDF (reference sequence). The CDR3 sequence: CATSRGKGNNEQFF. The CDR3 coding sequence is TGTGCCACCAGCAGAGGAAAGGGAAACAATGAGCAGTTCTTC.

The J gene is TRBJ1-2, the V gene TRBV6-5; D unresolved. The CDR3 has 13 residues. Trimming removed 2 bases from V and 4 bases from J, with 8 bases in between. Per germline, CDR1 MNHEY and CDR2 SVGAGI. CDR3: CASSYGQLYGYTF. DNA for the CDR3: TGTGCCAGCAGTTACGGGCAGCTCTATGGCTACACCTTC.